This T cell receptor beta chain was recorded in a study of chemoradiotherapy in HPV16-positive cancers. Study conclusions and caveats: During treatment, candidate HPV-specific clones and E7-related motifs expanded in tumor.

The CDR3 loop spans 15 amino acids. V was cut by 5 bases and J by 0 bases, with 10 bases left in between. Germline loops: CDR1 MDHEN, CDR2 SYDVKM. As concerns this clone: Its specificity is not known.

This table comes from immunoSEQ multiplex PCR, and its TCRdb copy is limited to in-frame clones, with some not included. The sample records 13,000 to 15,000 clones, roughly 70% being singletons. This receptor was obtained from a human donor with HPV-associated anogenital cancer. The sample was taken from a patient who underwent chemoradiotherapy. The genes are TRBV28 and TRBJ1-4, with D unresolved. The CDR3 spells CASSPDGATNEKLFF. The CDR3 DNA reads TGTGCCAGCAGTCCAGACGGTGCAACTAATGAAAAACTGTTTTTT.